Following are 27 T cell receptor beta chains from one sample sequenced in a study of cytomegalovirus exposure and HLA in healthy donors. The study ran its PCR with 60 Vbeta and 13 Jbeta primers. Here immunoSEQ multiplex PCR was the method, and the copy in TCRdb shows in-frame clones only, minus some. Of some 110,000 clones in the sample, around 84% were seen once. The sample consisted of PBMCs. The receptor source for this set is a man aged 30 to 39 in good health and CMV-seronegative.

The V call is TRBV4-3, the J call TRBJ2-1; 8 bases match TRBD1. The CDR3 is made up of 13 amino acids. CDR1 and CDR2 from the germline V gene are LGHNA and YSLEER. V shed 4 bases, J shed 7 bases, and the junction held 3 bases outside the gene matches. CDR3 nucleotides: TGCGCCAGCAGCCCGGACAGGGAGAATGAGCAGTTCTTC. Protein sequence: CASSPDRENEQFF.

There are a few counts of this clone. This CDR3 is CASRRLAGGVDTQYF. The CDR3 region has the DNA TGTGCCAGCAGGCGTTTAGCGGGGGGGGTAGATACGCAGTATTTT. The V gene is TRBV7-2, the J gene TRBJ2-3; 11 bases match TRBD2. V gave up 6 bases and J gave up 5 bases; unmatched junction bases: 7. This CDR3 has 15 amino acids. CDR1 and CDR2 from the germline V gene are SGHTA and FQGNSA.

The gene calls are TRBV9 and TRBJ2-3, with a possible D match to TRBD2 (5 bases). CDR3 size: 16 residues. Germline loops: CDR1 SGDLS, CDR2 YYNGEE. The V gene lost 2 bases and the J gene lost 0 bases, with 13 bases spanning the gap. CDR3 sequence reads: CASSVGNSGSTDTQYF. For the CDR3, the DNA is TGTGCCAGCAGCGTTGGGAACAGCGGTAGCACAGATACGCAGTATTTT.

V gene TRBV4-3 combines with J gene TRBJ2-3, with D unresolved. This CDR3 has 17 amino acids. V was trimmed by 0 bases and J by 0 bases, leaving 13 bases between them. Germline lookup yields CDR1 LGHNA and CDR2 YSLEER. The CDR3 spells CASSQDDGEASTDTQYF. CDR3 DNA sequence: TGCGCCAGCAGCCAAGATGACGGAGAAGCTAGCACAGATACGCAGTATTTT.

This chain links TRBV28 with TRBJ1-4; no definite D call. Trimming removed 4 bases from V and 1 base from J, with 10 bases in between. Germline V lookup: CDR1 MDHEN, CDR2 SYDVKM. The CDR3 is 15 residues long. The CDR3 DNA sequence: TGTGCCAGCAGTTCAAACAGCCGAACTAATGAAAAACTGTTTTTT. It encodes CASSSNSRTNEKLFF.

The chain has TRBV27 and TRBJ2-1; a weak D match, TRBD1 (6 bases). Germline assignment: CDR1 MNHEY and CDR2 SMNVEV (reference sequence). With 3 bases removed from V and 10 bases from J, the gap between germline ends came to 10 bases. The CDR3 runs 12 residues. The CDR3 region has the DNA TGTGCCAGCAGTTTGGGGGCAGAAGAGCAGTTCTTC. Its translation is CASSLGAEEQFF.

This chain links TRBV11-3 with TRBJ2-1; a weak D match, TRBD2 (6 bases). CDR3 length equals 13 residues. Looked up from germline, CDR1 is SGHNT and CDR2 is YENEEA. Trimming removed 5 bases at V and 9 bases at J, with 14 bases between. In DNA, the CDR3 is TGTGCCAGCAGCAGTCAGGGACTCAGTGAGCAGTTCTTC. This encodes CASSSQGLSEQFF.

This clone was observed a handful of times. This sequence joins TRBV4-3 and TRBJ2-2; D might be TRBD1 (5 bases). The CDR3 covers 17 residues. V dropped 1 base and J dropped 0 bases, with 12 bases sitting between them. Germline CDR1 is LGHNA and CDR2 is YSLEER. The DNA for the CDR3 is TGCGCCAGCAGCCAAGTAGGCCCAGGGACGAACACCGGGGAGCTGTTTTTT. Translating gives CASSQVGPGTNTGELFF.

V usage is TRBV29-1 and J usage is TRBJ2-5; 8 bases map to TRBD2. From germline, CDR1 is SQVTM and CDR2 ANQGSEA. This CDR3 region has 12 residues. The CDR3 region has the DNA TGCAGTGGCTTGGCGGGAGGAGAGACCCAGTACTTC. This codes for CSGLAGGETQYF.

This chain connects TRBV4-1 to TRBJ1-4, with a tentative D call TRBD1 (6 bases). This CDR3 region has 15 residues. Deletions cut 1 base from V and 4 bases from J, with 10 bases between. CDR1 and CDR2 from the germline V gene are MGHRA and YSYEKL. CDR3 in DNA: TGCGCCAGCAGCCAAGTAGGACAGTATAATGAAAAACTGTTTTTT. This gives the protein CASSQVGQYNEKLFF.

This clone was recorded only once. The gene calls are TRBV5-4 and TRBJ1-1, with 7 positions matching TRBD1. The junction had 10 bases not matched to a gene; V was cut back by 4 bases and J by 1 base. Germline V gene sequence: CDR1 SGHNT, CDR2 YYREEE (reference sequence). The CDR3 is 16 amino acids. The CDR3 region has the DNA TGTGCCAGCAGCCCCCCTTCAGGGGGAGCGAACACTGAAGCTTTCTTT. Translating it yields CASSPPSGGANTEAFF.

The chain carries TRBV30 and TRBJ1-1; possibly TRBD1 for D (6 bases). V lost 2 bases and J lost 11, with 12 bases in between. CDR1 GTSNPN and CDR2 SVGIG come from the germline V gene (reference sequence). The CDR3 has 11 amino acids. CDR3 residues: CAWSSQGRAFF. The CDR3 coding sequence is TGTGCCTGGAGTTCACAGGGCCGGGCTTTCTTT.

This clone was observed a few times. This rearrangement joins TRBV5-6 to TRBJ2-7; D is unresolved. V was cut by 3 bases and J by 2 bases, with 6 bases left in between. Germline CDR1 and CDR2: SGHDT and YYEEEE. The CDR3 loop spans 12 amino acids. The CDR3 loop reads CASSSRAYEQYF. CDR3 bases: TGTGCCAGCAGCTCCCGAGCCTACGAGCAGTACTTC.

This chain connects TRBV15 to TRBJ2-7, with D tentatively TRBD1 (5 bases). The V end lost 4 bases, the J end lost 7 bases, and 8 bases lay between the germline ends. Germline CDR1 reads LNHNV; CDR2 reads YYDKDF (reference sequence). The length of the CDR3 is 11 residues. The CDR3 region has the DNA TGTGCCACCAGCATCAGGGAAGAGCAGTACTTC. Protein sequence: CATSIREEQYF.

This rearrangement joins TRBV4-1 to TRBJ1-5; 8 bases match TRBD1. The trim removed 5 bases at V and 2 bases at J, leaving 5 bases unmatched. CDR3 length: 15 residues. Per germline, CDR1 MGHRA and CDR2 YSYEKL. The CDR3: CASSKPGQGNQPQHF. The CDR3 DNA is TGCGCCAGCAGCAAACCGGGACAGGGCAATCAGCCCCAGCATTTT.

V gene TRBV5-1 combines with J gene TRBJ2-3, with 9 bases that match TRBD2. The J segment lost 4 bases and the V segment lost 0 bases, leaving 3 bases of the junction unmatched. The CDR3 contains 15 residues. From germline, CDR1 is SGHRS and CDR2 YFSETQ. CDR3 protein: CASSLALAGSDTQYF. DNA of the CDR3: TGCGCCAGCAGCTTGGCCCTAGCGGGATCAGATACGCAGTATTTT.

This chain uses TRBV9 with TRBJ2-3; tentative D call: TRBD1 (6 bases). Trimming cost V 3 bases and J 5 bases, with 19 bases left between them. CDR1 SGDLS and CDR2 YYNGEE come from the germline V gene. The CDR3 has 16 residues. Here the CDR3 reads CASSASNPQGIDTQYF. The CDR3 region has the DNA TGTGCCAGCAGCGCAAGCAATCCCCAGGGGATAGATACGCAGTATTTT.

This clone was seen once. The chain is built from TRBV12-2 and TRBJ1-4. TRBV12-2 is a known pseudogene. This CDR3 is built from 13 residues. The CDR3 DNA sequence: TGTGCAAGTCGCTTAAGGCGGGGGGAAAAACTGTTTTTT. It yields the protein CASRLRRGEKLFF.

J is TRBJ1-5 and V is TRBV19; 7 bases align to TRBD1. The ends lost 10 bases at V and 7 bases at J; junction bases unmatched: 7. Germline V CDR1 and CDR2: LNHDA, SQIVND (reference sequence). This CDR3 comprises 12 residues. CDR3 region: CATRQGVQPQHF. CDR3 sequence (DNA): TGTGCCACCCGACAGGGAGTACAGCCCCAGCATTTT.

The chain is built from TRBV19 and TRBJ2-5; 7 bases fit TRBD1. The CDR3 has 14 amino acids. Germline CDR1 LNHDA, CDR2 SQIVND (reference sequence). The ends lost 5 bases at V and 1 base at J; junction bases unmatched: 4. As DNA, the CDR3 is TGTGCCAGTAGTTTGGCAGGGGGCCAAGAGACCCAGTACTTC. This encodes CASSLAGGQETQYF.

V gene TRBV19 combines with J gene TRBJ2-2; D is possibly TRBD1 (5 bases). The ends were cut back, 4 bases at V and 1 base at J, with 7 bases in the middle. CDR3 length equals 14 residues. Looked up from germline, CDR1 is LNHDA and CDR2 is SQIVND (reference sequence). Here the CDR3 reads CASSTQGNTGELFF. Written as DNA, the CDR3 is TGTGCCAGTAGTACCCAGGGGAACACCGGGGAGCTGTTTTTT.

This clone occurred a few times. This CDR3 is CASSSSAGDHPAFF. CDR3 nucleotides: TGTGCCAGCAGCTCCTCCGCAGGGGACCATCCGGCTTTCTTT. The gene calls are TRBV11-3 and TRBJ1-1; a weak D match, TRBD1 (6 bases). Trimming cost V 4 bases and J 11 bases, with 20 bases left between them. The CDR3 is made up of 14 amino acids. Germline V gives CDR1 SGHNT, CDR2 YENEEA. Looking up the rest from reference TRBV11-3 and TRBJ1-1 gives the full variable domain: EAGVVQSPRYKIIEKKQPVAFWCNPISGHNTLYWYLQNLGQGPELLIRYENEEAVDDSQLPKDRFSAERLKGVDSTLKIQPAELGDSAVYLCASSSSAGDHPAFFGQGTRLTVV.

The chain couples TRBV4-3 to TRBJ2-3; TRBD1 might be the D (5 bases). Germline CDR1 reads LGHNA; CDR2 reads YSLEER. Trimming left V 4 bases short and J 3 bases short, with 11 bases between. The CDR3 extends over 14 amino acids. This chain's CDR3 is CASSPQGITDTQYF. The CDR3 DNA follows: TGCGCCAGCAGCCCTCAGGGAATAACAGATACGCAGTATTTT.

The chain uses TRBV4-1 and TRBJ2-7, with 10 bases aligning to TRBD1. Trimming at V came to 1 base and at J to 3 bases, leaving 6 bases not matched to a gene. This CDR3 is built from 16 residues. The germline V gene encodes CDR1 MGHRA and CDR2 YSYEKL. The CDR3 is CASSQGRGQGFYEQYF. CDR3 coding DNA: TGCGCCAGCAGCCAAGGTAGGGGACAGGGGTTCTACGAGCAGTACTTC.

The chain links TRBV28 to TRBJ1-1; the match to TRBD1 covers 7 bases. The CDR3 runs to 14 residues. The germline V gene has CDR1 MDHEN and CDR2 SYDVKM. Losses at the gene ends were 5 bases for V and 6 bases for J; bases not matched to a gene: 9. CDR3 region: CASSARGRGSEAFF. CDR3 nucleotide sequence: TGTGCCAGCAGTGCCAGGGGGAGAGGCTCTGAAGCTTTCTTT.

A single count supports this clone. The chain joins TRBV5-4 to TRBJ1-6; 10 bases are a match to TRBD1. Germline loops: CDR1 SGHNT, CDR2 YYREEE (reference sequence). V gave up 3 bases and J gave up 6 bases; unmatched junction bases: 0. This CDR3 comprises 14 residues. The CDR3 loop is CASSWDRGNSPLHF. The CDR3 region has the DNA TGTGCCAGCAGCTGGGACAGGGGTAATTCACCCCTCCACTTT.

This sequence joins TRBV27 and TRBJ2-1; possible D gene TRBD1, 5 bases. Trimming shortened V by 1 base and J by 7 bases, and 17 bases separated the two germline ends. Germline V gives CDR1 MNHEY, CDR2 SMNVEV (reference sequence). The CDR3 covers 16 residues. The CDR3 sequence is CASSLYSSGSRNEQFF. The CDR3 DNA reads as TGTGCCAGCAGTTTATATTCCTCAGGGTCGAGGAATGAGCAGTTCTTC.